What follows are 19 T cell receptor beta chains derived from one specimen sequenced in a study of early T cells in non-severe SARS-CoV-2 infection. TCRdb used MiXCR to reprocess the 5' RACE reads, holding one entry per CDR3 protein. This repertoire shows roughly 30,000 distinct CDR3 sequences, 6% to 7% found once; its top ten account for about 3%. The material sequenced was whole blood. These receptors were taken from an adult who was a healthcare worker with PCR-confirmed SARS-CoV-2 infection or an uninfected control (not recorded which).

This clonotype was detected only a few times. The chain recombines TRBV20-1 with TRBJ2-7, with 8 bases fitting TRBD2. CDR3 length equals 14 residues. V was clipped by 5 bases and J by 0 bases; unmatched bases: 6. The V gene's germline CDR1 is DFQATT and CDR2 SNEGSKA (reference sequence). The CDR3 DNA sequence: TGCAGTGCTCCCATAGCGGGGAGCTCCTACGAGCAGTACTTC. Its translation is CSAPIAGSSYEQYF.

A few counts support this clonotype. The chain recombines TRBV2 with TRBJ2-5; no clear D. V lost 3 bases to trimming and J lost 6 bases, with 5 bases between them. Per germline, CDR1 SNHLY and CDR2 FYNNEI. The CDR3 is 11 amino acids. The CDR3 DNA sequence: TGTGCCAGCAGTGAGTTTCAGACCCAGTACTTC. Its protein is CASSEFQTQYF.

This clonotype has just one count. V is TRBV7-6 and J is TRBJ2-5; perhaps TRBD2 as D (6 bases). The germline V gene has CDR1 SGHVS and CDR2 FNYEAQ. The V end lost 2 bases, the J end lost 6 bases, and 16 bases lay between the germline ends. The CDR3 covers 15 residues. The CDR3 sequence is CASSLYERVQKTQYF. The CDR3, as DNA: TGTGCCAGCAGCTTATATGAGCGGGTACAAAAGACCCAGTACTTC.

The J gene is TRBJ1-6, the V gene TRBV27; the D is unclear. This CDR3 comprises 17 residues. Trimming left V 6 bases short and J 2 bases short, with 17 bases between. The germline CDR1 and CDR2 sequences are MNHEY and SMNVEV (reference sequence). The CDR3 DNA is TGTGCCAGCAGCAAAAACCGGGAATTCGCCTATAATTCACCCCTCCACTTT. Its protein is CASSKNREFAYNSPLHF.

The rearrangement joins TRBV29-1 to TRBJ2-1; D is uncertain. This CDR3 has 12 amino acids. CDR1 SQVTM and CDR2 ANQGSEA come from the germline V gene. V lost 2 bases and J 4 bases, leaving 6 bases between the germline ends. CDR3 nucleotides: TGCAGCGTTGAACGGGCTTACAATGAGCAGTTCTTC. Translated: CSVERAYNEQFF.

Many counts were recorded for this clonotype. The CDR3 loop is CASSNLAGGPYEQYF. The DNA of the CDR3 is TGTGCCAGCAGTAACCTAGCGGGAGGGCCTTACGAGCAGTACTTC. The chain employs TRBV7-2 and TRBJ2-7; 12 bases match TRBD2. V lost 6 bases, J lost 4 bases, and 7 bases stayed unmatched. The CDR3 totals 15 residues. The V gene's germline CDR1 is SGHTA and CDR2 FQGNSA.

This clonotype was observed many times. The V gene is TRBV28, the J gene TRBJ2-5; either TRBD1 or TRBD2 may supply D (5 bases each). CDR3 length: 13 residues. V gave up 5 bases and J gave up 5 bases, with 12 bases separating them. Germline loops: CDR1 MDHEN, CDR2 SYDVKM. The CDR3 DNA sequence: TGTGCCAGCAGTGGGCGAGGGGTGGAGACCCAGTACTTC. Translated, it gives CASSGRGVETQYF.

In DNA form, the CDR3 reads TGCGCCAGCAGTCCGGGACAGGGGACCTTAAAGGTCATTCAGTACTTC. Translated, it gives CASSPGQGTLKVIQYF. The genes are TRBV10-1 and TRBJ2-4; 10 bases are a match to TRBD1. CDR1 is WNHNN, CDR2 SYGVQD, per germline (reference sequence). This CDR3 region has 16 residues. V lost 5 bases and J lost 9; bases outside the gene matches: 13.

Ten or more counts support this clonotype. The gene calls are TRBV20-1 and TRBJ2-5; D is undetermined. Trimming took 0 bases from V and 5 from J, leaving 16 bases between them. The CDR3 has 15 residues. Germline loops: CDR1 DFQATT, CDR2 SNEGSKA (reference sequence). As DNA, the CDR3 is TGCAGTGCTAGAGATCCGGCTGGGTTAGGGGAGACCCAGTACTTC. It yields the protein CSARDPAGLGETQYF.

This clonotype appeared many times. The chain combines TRBV20-1 with TRBJ2-7; 7 bases fit TRBD1. Germline V gene data show CDR1 as DFQATT and CDR2 as SNEGSKA (reference sequence). CDR3 length: 15 residues. J lost 2 bases, V lost 6 bases, and 13 bases had no gene match. CDR3 region: CSAASDRTSPYEQYF. CDR3 nucleotides: TGCAGTGCCGCCTCGGACAGGACGTCCCCCTACGAGCAGTACTTC.

V is TRBV28 and J is TRBJ2-7, with D tentatively TRBD1 or TRBD2 (5 bases each). CDR1 is MDHEN and CDR2 is SYDVKM in the germline V gene. CDR3 length: 15 residues. V shed 4 bases and J shed 1 base, with 14 bases lying between them. CDR3 loop: CASSSRDLYSYEQYF. The DNA for the CDR3 is TGTGCCAGCAGTTCCCGGGACCTTTATTCCTACGAGCAGTACTTC.

This clonotype was seen only a few times. The chain is built from TRBV28 and TRBJ2-7; the D gene is possibly TRBD2 (6 bases). This CDR3 has 15 amino acids. Between the trimmed V and J ends, which lost 6 bases and 4 bases, there was a span of 19 bases. The germline CDR1 and CDR2 sequences are MDHEN and SYDVKM. CDR3 nucleotides: TGTGCCAGCAGGCCCTCAGGGACGGCGGGATACGAGCAGTACTTC. Translating it yields CASRPSGTAGYEQYF.

The chain joins TRBV6-2 or TRBV6-3 to TRBJ2-7, with 8 bases that match TRBD1. CDR1 and CDR2 (germline): MNHEY, SVGEGT. Trimming took 3 bases from V and 2 from J; bases not matched to a gene: 12. This CDR3 region has 17 residues. The CDR3 protein is CASSYVLGTGPPYEQYF. The CDR3 coding sequence is TGTGCCAGCAGTTATGTGCTCGGGACAGGTCCCCCCTACGAGCAGTACTTC.

The sample holds many counts of this clonotype. The CDR3 nucleotides are TGTGCCAGCAGTTTTGGGCTAGCGTCGGCCGAGCAGTACTTC. It codes for CASSFGLASAEQYF. The chain combines TRBV27 with TRBJ2-7; tentatively, D is TRBD2 (6 bases). Trimming pared 3 bases from V and 6 bases from J, leaving 15 bases between. Germline-derived CDR1 and CDR2 are MNHEY and SMNVEV (reference sequence). The length of the CDR3 is 14 residues.

The J gene is TRBJ2-1, the V gene TRBV11-2; 7 bases map to TRBD1. The junction had 17 bases not matched to a gene; V was cut back by 10 bases and J by 5 bases. Germline CDR1 reads SGHAT; CDR2 reads FQNNGV. This CDR3 has 16 amino acids. CDR3 region: CAIQQPRQGLNNEQFF. For the CDR3, the DNA is TGTGCCATCCAGCAGCCTCGACAGGGATTGAACAATGAGCAGTTCTTC.

This clonotype has ten or more counts. The chain joins TRBV2 to TRBJ2-2; 13 bases agree with TRBD2. Germline V gene data show CDR1 as SNHLY and CDR2 as FYNNEI. Trimming took 6 bases from V and 10 from J; bases not matched to a gene: 5. The CDR3 sequence is 14 residues long. The CDR3 nucleotides are TGTGCCAGCAGCAGACTAGCGGGGGGCCTGGAGCTGTTTTTT. It encodes CASSRLAGGLELFF.

This clonotype appeared many times. The V gene is TRBV21-1, the J gene TRBJ2-7; whether TRBD1, the table's D call, matches the DNA was not checked. TRBV21-1 is labeled a pseudogene. This CDR3 is built from 15 residues. The CDR3 DNA is TGTGCCAGCAGCCGGGGAGGGGGCTACTCCTACGAGCAGTACTTC. Translating it yields CASSRGGGYSYEQYF.

This clonotype has ten or more counts. V is TRBV20-1 and J is TRBJ1-5; TRBD1 aligns across 7 bases. The CDR3 contains 18 residues. Germline CDR1 is DFQATT and CDR2 is SNEGSKA (reference sequence). The J segment lost 0 bases and the V segment lost 4 bases, leaving 15 bases of the junction unmatched. The CDR3 nucleotides read TGCAGTGCTAAGTTGGTTTCCCCGGGACAGAATAGCAATCAGCCCCAGCATTTT. Its protein product is CSAKLVSPGQNSNQPQHF.

This clonotype was counted at least ten times. The gene calls are TRBV12-3 or TRBV12-4 and TRBJ2-1; 9 bases map to TRBD1. Germline trimming cut 5 bases from V and 7 bases from J; bases unmatched to any gene: 9. The CDR3 loop spans 15 amino acids. CDR3 sequence reads: CASSPGTGSLNEQFF. In DNA form, the CDR3 reads TGTGCCAGCAGTCCAGGGACAGGGTCCCTGAATGAGCAGTTCTTC.